The clone carrying this T cell receptor (beta chain) was recorded once. Its antigen is unidentified. The CDR3 contains 16 residues. J gave up 2 bases and V 3 bases, and 8 bases lay outside the gene matches. Germline V gene sequence: CDR1 SGDLS, CDR2 YYNGEE. This record comes from a study of shared clonotypes between healthy human individuals. The run depth of the assay was deep. Clones were sequenced by immunoSEQ multiplex PCR, and TCRdb holds only the in-frame ones, with some missing. The profile shows about 2.3 million clones, more than 80% of them singletons. Study findings and constraints: Only a few donors were included, so the genetic and exposure-history diversity represented was limited.

Material: naive CD4+ T cells from PBMCs. Subset noted: CD45RA+ positively selected. The chain links TRBV9 to TRBJ2-3; TRBD2 agrees at 8 bases. This TCR was sampled from a young man in good health. Some clones in this sample may be carry-over from other donors' samples. The CDR3 sequence is CASSALAGQNTDTQYF. CDR3 bases: TGTGCCAGCAGCGCGTTAGCGGGGCAGAACACAGATACGCAGTATTTT.